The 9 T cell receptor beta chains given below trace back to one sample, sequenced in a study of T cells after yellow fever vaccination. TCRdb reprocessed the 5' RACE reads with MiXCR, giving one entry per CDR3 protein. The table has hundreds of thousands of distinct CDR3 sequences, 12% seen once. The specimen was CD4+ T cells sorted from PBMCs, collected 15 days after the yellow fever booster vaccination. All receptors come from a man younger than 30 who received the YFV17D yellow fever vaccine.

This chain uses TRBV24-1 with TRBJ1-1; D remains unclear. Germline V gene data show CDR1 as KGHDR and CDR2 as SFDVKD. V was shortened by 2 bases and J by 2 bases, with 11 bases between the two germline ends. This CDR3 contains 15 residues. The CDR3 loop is CATSDSATLNTEAFF. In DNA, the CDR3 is TGTGCCACCAGTGATTCGGCCACATTAAACACTGAAGCTTTCTTT.

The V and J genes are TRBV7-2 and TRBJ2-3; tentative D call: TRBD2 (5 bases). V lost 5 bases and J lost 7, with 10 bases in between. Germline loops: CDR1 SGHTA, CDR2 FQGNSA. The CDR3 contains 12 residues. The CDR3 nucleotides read TGTGCCAGCAGCCAAGGGAGCTATACGCAGTATTTT. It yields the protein CASSQGSYTQYF.

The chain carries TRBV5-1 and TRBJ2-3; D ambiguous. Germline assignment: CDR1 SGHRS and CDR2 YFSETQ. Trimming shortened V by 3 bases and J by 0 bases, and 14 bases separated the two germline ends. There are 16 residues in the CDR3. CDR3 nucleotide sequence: TGCGCCAGCAGCTCCTCGTCAGGATTTAGCACAGATACGCAGTATTTT. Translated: CASSSSSGFSTDTQYF.

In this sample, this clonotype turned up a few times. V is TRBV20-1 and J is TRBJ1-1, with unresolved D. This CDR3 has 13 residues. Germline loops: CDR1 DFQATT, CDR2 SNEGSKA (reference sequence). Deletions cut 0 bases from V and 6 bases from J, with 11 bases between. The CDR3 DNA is TGCAGTGCTAGAGATGCCCGTGGATCTGAAGCTTTCTTT. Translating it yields CSARDARGSEAFF.

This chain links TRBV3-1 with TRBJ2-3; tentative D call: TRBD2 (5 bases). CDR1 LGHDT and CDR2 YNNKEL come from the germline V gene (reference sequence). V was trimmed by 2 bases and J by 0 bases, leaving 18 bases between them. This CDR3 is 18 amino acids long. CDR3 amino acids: CASSQSLGRGASTDTQYF. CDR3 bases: TGTGCCAGCAGCCAAAGCCTAGGACGGGGAGCTAGCACAGATACGCAGTATTTT.

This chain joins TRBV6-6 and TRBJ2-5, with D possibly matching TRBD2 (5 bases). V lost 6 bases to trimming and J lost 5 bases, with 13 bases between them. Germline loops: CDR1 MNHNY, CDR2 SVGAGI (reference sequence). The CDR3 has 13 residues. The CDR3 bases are TGTGCCAGCAGGGCGAGGGTGGGGGAGACCCAGTACTTC. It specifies CASRARVGETQYF.

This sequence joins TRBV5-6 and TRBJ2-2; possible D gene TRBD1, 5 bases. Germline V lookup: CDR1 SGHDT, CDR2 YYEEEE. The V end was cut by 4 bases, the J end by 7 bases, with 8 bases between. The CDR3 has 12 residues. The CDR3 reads CASSRDSGELFF. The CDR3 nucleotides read TGTGCCAGCAGCCGTGACAGCGGGGAGCTGTTTTTT. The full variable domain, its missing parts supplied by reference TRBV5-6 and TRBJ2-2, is DAGVTQSPTHLIKTRGQQVTLRCSPKSGHDTVSWYQQALGQGPQFIFQYYEEEERQRGNFPDRFSGHQFPNYSSELNVNALLLGDSALYLCASSRDSGELFFGEGSRLTVL.

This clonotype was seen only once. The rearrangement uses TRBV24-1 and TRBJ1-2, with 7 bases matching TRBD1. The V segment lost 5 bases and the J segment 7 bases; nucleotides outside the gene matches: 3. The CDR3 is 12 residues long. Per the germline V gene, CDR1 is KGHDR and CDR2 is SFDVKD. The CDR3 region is CATSGQGGGYTF. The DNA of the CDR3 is TGTGCCACCAGTGGTCAGGGGGGTGGCTACACCTTC.

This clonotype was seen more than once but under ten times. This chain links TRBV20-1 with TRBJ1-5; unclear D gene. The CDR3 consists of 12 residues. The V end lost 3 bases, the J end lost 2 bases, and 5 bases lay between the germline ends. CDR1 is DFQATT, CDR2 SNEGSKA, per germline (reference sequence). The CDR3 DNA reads TGCAGTGCTAGTTTAGGCAATCAGCCCCAGCATTTT. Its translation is CSASLGNQPQHF.